A single sample gave rise to the 15 T cell receptor beta chains below, sequenced in a study of blood T cell repertoires in COVID-19. Profiling relied on immunoSEQ multiplex PCR, and the TCRdb table lists in-frame clones only, not all of them. In the table there are fewer than 300,000 clones, roughly 87% of which are singletons. Sequenced input: peripheral blood. These receptors all stem from a man aged 18 to 35 with active or convalescent COVID-19.

J is TRBJ1-5 and V is TRBV7-9; D remains ambiguous. The V end lost 1 base, the J end lost 12 bases, and 10 bases lay between the germline ends. Germline CDR1 is SEHNR and CDR2 is FQNEAQ (reference sequence). CDR3 size: 12 residues. The chain's CDR3 is CASSLGTNNQHF. The CDR3 DNA reads as TGTGCCAGCAGCTTAGGGACTAATAACCAGCATTTT.

CDR3 amino acids: CASSLGGQDTEAFF. The CDR3 DNA reads as TGTGCCAGCAGCTTAGGCGGGCAAGACACTGAAGCTTTCTTT. The chain has TRBV11-3 and TRBJ1-1; D gene ambiguous. This CDR3 has 14 amino acids. CDR1 and CDR2 from the germline V gene are SGHNT and YENEEA. Between the trimmed V and J ends, which lost 1 base and 3 bases, there was a span of 9 bases.

CDR3 DNA sequence: TGTGCCAGTAGTATGGGGAGGTGGGAAAAACTGTTTTTT. It translates to CASSMGRWEKLFF. The chain is built from TRBV19 and TRBJ1-4; no firm D call. Germline V gene sequence: CDR1 LNHDA, CDR2 SQIVND (reference sequence). The ends were cut back, 3 bases at V and 8 bases at J, with 10 bases in the middle. CDR3 length: 13 amino acids.

This clone appeared once. This chain links TRBV7-9 with TRBJ1-1, with D unclear. This CDR3 is 15 amino acids long. The V gene lost 5 bases and the J gene lost 0 bases, with 13 bases spanning the gap. The germline V gene encodes CDR1 SEHNR and CDR2 FQNEAQ (reference sequence). In DNA form, the CDR3 reads TGTGCCAGCAGCCCCTCCGAGGTCTTGAACACTGAAGCTTTCTTT. Translation: CASSPSEVLNTEAFF.

The chain employs TRBV6-1 and TRBJ2-1; D call uncertain. The V end lost 1 base, the J end lost 0 bases, and 7 bases lay between the germline ends. This CDR3 region has 15 residues. Germline loops: CDR1 MNHNS, CDR2 SASEGT. CDR3 region: CASSEDASSYNEQFF. The CDR3 nucleotides read TGTGCCAGCAGTGAAGACGCGAGCTCCTACAATGAGCAGTTCTTC.

This clone was seen a single time. DNA for the CDR3: TGTGCCAGCACAAGACAGGGGCTCACTGAAGCTTTCTTT. Translated, it gives CASTRQGLTEAFF. The chain uses TRBV6-5 and TRBJ1-1, with 8 bases fitting TRBD1. The CDR3 consists of 13 residues. The J segment lost 4 bases and the V segment lost 7 bases, leaving 5 bases of the junction unmatched. CDR1 is MNHEY, CDR2 SVGAGI, per germline.

The chain employs TRBV3-1 (or the pseudogene TRBV3-2) and TRBJ2-5; 13 nucleotides align to TRBD2. V trimming: 4 bases; J trimming: 1 base; junction bases outside the gene matches: 3. The CDR3 has 16 amino acids. CDR1 and CDR2 from the germline V gene are LGHDT and YNNKEL (reference sequence). CDR3 protein: CASSPGTSGTQETQYF. The CDR3, as DNA: TGTGCCAGCAGCCCTGGGACTAGCGGGACCCAAGAGACCCAGTACTTC.

This clone was observed a single time. This chain joins TRBV7-6 and TRBJ2-2; 12 positions match TRBD2. V lost 4 bases, J lost 5 bases, and 5 bases stayed unmatched. CDR1 and CDR2 from the germline V gene are SGHVS and FNYEAQ. The length of the CDR3 is 16 residues. The DNA of the CDR3 is TGTGCCAGCAGCTACCAGACTAGCGGGGGAACCGGGGAGCTGTTTTTT. Protein sequence: CASSYQTSGGTGELFF.

This chain's CDR3 is CASSPGGEKLFF. For the CDR3, the DNA is TGTGCCAGCAGCCCCGGAGGGGAAAAACTGTTTTTT. The chain has TRBV11-2 and TRBJ1-4; D ambiguous. The V gene's germline CDR1 is SGHAT and CDR2 FQNNGV. Trimming removed 5 bases from V and 8 bases from J, with 9 bases in between. CDR3 length: 12 residues.

V usage is TRBV19 and J usage is TRBJ1-4, with D perhaps TRBD1 (6 bases). The CDR3 is 13 residues long. CDR1 is LNHDA, CDR2 SQIVND, per germline (reference sequence). The V gene lost 8 bases and the J gene lost 5 bases, with 12 bases spanning the gap. The chain's CDR3 is CASSDRSNEKLFF. The CDR3 DNA reads as TGTGCCAGTTCGGACAGATCCAATGAAAAACTGTTTTTT. Based on the CDR3 plus reference TRBV19 and TRBJ1-4, the full variable domain is DGGITQSPKYLFRKEGQNVTLSCEQNLNHDAMYWYRQDPGQGLRLIYYSQIVNDFQKGDIAEGYSVSREKKESFPLTVTSAQKNPTAFYLCASSDRSNEKLFFGSGTQLSVL.

V and J are TRBV5-1 and TRBJ2-1; TRBD2 might be the D (7 bases). Germline CDR1 and CDR2: SGHRS and YFSETQ. The CDR3 extends over 18 amino acids. Trimming shortened V by 0 bases and J by 2 bases, and 18 bases separated the two germline ends. The CDR3 is CASSLEGPRGPTYNEQFF. The DNA of the CDR3 is TGCGCCAGCAGCTTGGAGGGTCCGCGGGGGCCGACCTACAATGAGCAGTTCTTC. Drawing the rest from reference TRBV5-1 and TRBJ2-1, the complete variable domain is KAGVTQTPRYLIKTRGQQVTLSCSPISGHRSVSWYQQTPGQGLQFLFEYFSETQRNKGNFPGRFSGRQFSNSRSEMNVSTLELGDSALYLCASSLEGPRGPTYNEQFFGPGTRLTVL.

The chain recombines TRBV5-4 with TRBJ1-2, with 10 nucleotides matching TRBD1. The CDR3 runs to 15 residues. Germline CDR1 SGHNT, CDR2 YYREEE (reference sequence). Germline trimming cut 4 bases from V and 6 bases from J; bases unmatched to any gene: 9. The CDR3 bases are TGTGCCAGCAGCGGAGAGACAGGGGGCGCGGATGGCTACACCTTC. Translating gives CASSGETGGADGYTF.

This chain links TRBV7-9 with TRBJ2-5; 11 bases align to TRBD2. The CDR3 covers 16 residues. V was pared by 4 bases and J by 7 bases, with 11 bases of the junction left unmatched. Germline values: CDR1 SEHNR, CDR2 FQNEAQ (reference sequence). The DNA of the CDR3 is TGTGCCAGCAGCTCGACTAGCGGGGCTTCCGGGGGGACCCAGTACTTC. It yields the protein CASSSTSGASGGTQYF.

V is TRBV19 and J is TRBJ1-2; no clear D. The CDR3 runs 15 residues. V was shortened by 3 bases and J by 4 bases, with 15 bases between the two germline ends. CDR1 is LNHDA and CDR2 is SQIVND in the germline V gene (reference sequence). The CDR3 bases are TGTGCCAGTAGTATTCCATCTGCCACCAGCTATGGCTACACCTTC. Protein product: CASSIPSATSYGYTF.

The rearrangement links TRBV19 to TRBJ1-6; D perhaps matches TRBD1 (6 bases). The germline V gene encodes CDR1 LNHDA and CDR2 SQIVND (reference sequence). Trimming took off 3 bases at V and 7 bases at J, with 7 bases between the two ends. The CDR3 loop spans 13 amino acids. CDR3 residues: CASSITGNSPLHF. CDR3 nucleotides: TGTGCCAGTAGTATCACAGGGAATTCACCCCTCCACTTT.